These T cell receptor beta chains were read from a single sample in a study of vaccination and CD4 T cells after COVID-19. Each CDR3 protein is one row after TCRdb ran MiXCR on the PCR reads. This sample has 15,000 to 19,000 distinct CDR3 sequences, with approximately 42% found just once. These receptors lack a known antigen. What was sequenced was cultured CD4+ T cells from blood. Every receptor here comes from a human donor with COVID-19. The CDR3 runs from the conserved cysteine through the conserved F or W. The D gene is left open where the match is weak. A clone size is listed for some rows: how often the clone was seen (once, few, many), or a class if it is expanded.

V	length	D	J	size	CDR3	DNA
TRBV7-2	16	TRBD1	TRBJ1-5	few	CASSLGSGTGKQPQHF	TGTGCCAGCAGCTTAGGCAGCGGGACAGGGAAGCAGCCCCAGCATTTT
TRBV5-4	14	NA	TRBJ2-3	NA	CASSLTISTDTQYF	TGTGCCAGCAGCTTGACTATTAGCACAGATACGCAGTATTTT
TRBV12-3/TRBV12-4	14	NA	TRBJ1-1	few	CASGEPKRGTEAFF	TGTGCCAGCGGGGAACCGAAACGGGGTACTGAAGCTTTCTTT
TRBV4-3	14	NA	TRBJ1-2	NA	CASSQDLENYGYTF	TGCGCCAGCAGCCAAGATTTAGAGAACTATGGCTACACCTTC
TRBV19	17	TRBD2	TRBJ2-1	NA	CASSIDRGLAGGDEQFF	TGTGCCAGTAGTATAGATAGGGGACTAGCGGGGGGCGATGAGCAGTTCTTC
TRBV30	14	NA	TRBJ1-1	NA	CAWILGSKNTEAFF	TGTGCCTGGATCCTAGGGTCGAAGAACACTGAAGCTTTCTTT
TRBV28	15	NA	TRBJ2-7	NA	CASHDVKTLRPEQYF	TGTGCCAGTCATGATGTCAAGACTCTTCGCCCCGAGCAGTACTTC
TRBV14	14	NA	TRBJ1-2	few	CASSQDAEAYGYTF	TGTGCCAGCAGCCAAGACGCGGAAGCCTATGGCTACACCTTC
TRBV6-5	15	NA	TRBJ1-1	few	CASSYRGLGNTEAFF	TGTGCCAGCAGTTACCGGGGTTTGGGGAACACTGAAGCTTTCTTT
TRBV6-5	13	NA	TRBJ1-3	NA	CASSYRARNTIYF	TGTGCCAGCAGTTACAGGGCCAGGAACACCATATATTTT
TRBV5-1	13	NA	TRBJ2-3	NA	CASRWGERDTQYF	TGCGCCAGCAGATGGGGGGAACGAGATACGCAGTATTTT
TRBV27	16	NA	TRBJ2-5	NA	CASSRGGDRPQETQYF	TGTGCCAGCAGCCGGGGCGGGGACCGACCACAAGAGACCCAGTACTTC
TRBV5-6	15	TRBD1	TRBJ1-1	NA	CASSLKPTGIGEAFF	TGTGCCAGCAGCTTAAAGCCGACAGGGATCGGTGAAGCTTTCTTT
TRBV7-2	15	NA	TRBJ1-1	few	CASSFPGYTNTEAFF	TGTGCCAGCAGCTTTCCCGGCTACACGAACACTGAAGCTTTCTTT
TRBV6-1	12	NA	TRBJ1-2	few	CASKRGDYGYTF	TGTGCCAGCAAGAGGGGGGACTATGGCTACACCTTC
TRBV20-1	13	NA	TRBJ2-1	NA	CSATGRTYNEQFF	TGCAGTGCTACCGGCAGGACCTACAATGAGCAGTTCTTC
TRBV6-5	17	TRBD1	TRBJ1-1	few	CASSYLPPRQGSAEAFF	TGTGCCAGCAGTTACCTCCCCCCCAGACAGGGGTCGGCTGAAGCTTTCTTT
TRBV29-1	13	TRBD1	TRBJ2-3	NA	CSGRDRVADTQYF	TGCAGCGGCCGGGACAGGGTAGCAGATACGCAGTATTTT
TRBV7-6	15	TRBD1	TRBJ1-5	few	CASSLDEGANQPQHF	TGTGCCAGCAGCTTAGACGAGGGGGCGAATCAGCCCCAGCATTTT
TRBV4-1	16	NA	TRBJ1-1	NA	CASSPGQTPTPTEAFF	TGCGCCAGCAGCCCGGGGCAGACCCCAACCCCAACTGAAGCTTTCTTT
TRBV2	15	TRBD2	TRBJ2-7	few	CASSSQLAGSYEQYF	TGTGCCAGCAGCTCTCAACTAGCGGGGTCCTACGAGCAGTACTTC
TRBV7-9	14	NA	TRBJ1-1	few	CASSLVGKGTEAFF	TGTGCCAGCAGCTTAGTAGGGAAGGGCACTGAAGCTTTCTTT
TRBV2	14	NA	TRBJ2-2	NA	CASSSTRGTGELFF	TGTGCCAGCAGTAGTACCAGGGGCACCGGGGAGCTGTTTTTT
TRBV7-3	15	NA	TRBJ1-2	NA	CASSQSPTTPYGYTF	TGTGCCAGCAGCCAAAGCCCTACCACCCCATATGGCTACACCTTC
TRBV11-3	12	NA	TRBJ2-7	NA	CASSRDGYEQYF	TGTGCCAGCAGCCGAGATGGCTACGAGCAGTACTTC
TRBV28	14	TRBD1	TRBJ2-7	NA	CASRPGQGFHEQYF	TGTGCCAGCAGACCGGGACAGGGGTTCCACGAGCAGTACTTC
TRBV4-3	13	NA	TRBJ1-5	few	CASSRLLHQPQHF	TGCGCCAGCAGCCGCCTATTGCATCAGCCCCAGCATTTT
TRBV25-1	14	NA	TRBJ1-1	NA	CASCFGTETTEAFF	TGTGCCAGCTGCTTCGGGACGGAGACCACTGAAGCTTTCTTT
TRBV18	19	TRBD1	TRBJ1-2	once	CASSQVALKTGGVGYGYTF	TGTGCCAGCTCACAGGTCGCCCTTAAGACAGGGGGCGTGGGCTATGGCTACACCTTC
TRBV7-8	17	NA	TRBJ1-6	few	CASTSARNIPLNSPLHF	TGTGCCAGCACCTCGGCGCGAAATATCCCCTTGAATTCACCCCTCCACTTT
TRBV7-2	13	TRBD2	TRBJ2-7	NA	CASSQAGGYEQYF	TGTGCCAGCAGCCAGGCGGGGGGGTACGAGCAGTACTTC
TRBV11-2	15	NA	TRBJ2-1	large	CASSVERGFYNEQFF	TGTGCCAGCAGCGTAGAGAGGGGATTTTACAATGAGCAGTTCTTC
TRBV6-1	14	TRBD1	TRBJ1-2	NA	CASSEVTGVDGYTF	TGTGCCAGCAGTGAAGTGACAGGGGTTGATGGCTACACCTTC
TRBV4-3	17	TRBD1	TRBJ1-2	NA	CASSHDSGGQASNGYTF	TGCGCCAGCAGCCATGACTCAGGGGGCCAGGCCTCTAATGGCTACACCTTC
TRBV20-1	13	NA	TRBJ1-1	NA	CSARGSMNTEAFF	TGCAGTGCTAGAGGCAGCATGAACACTGAAGCTTTCTTT
TRBV20-1	14	NA	TRBJ2-1	NA	CSARDPSVNNGQFF	TGCAGTGCTAGAGATCCGTCAGTTAACAATGGGCAGTTCTTC
TRBV20-1	15	NA	TRBJ2-3	NA	CSAPHAGQSTDTQYF	TGCAGTGCCCCGCATGCGGGACAAAGCACAGATACGCAGTATTTT
TRBV20-1	12	NA	TRBJ2-5	NA	CSARGGQGTQYF	TGCAGTGCTAGAGGGGGCCAAGGGACCCAGTACTTC
TRBV25-1	15	NA	TRBJ2-3	NA	CASAVTGTSTDTQYF	TGTGCCAGCGCAGTAACAGGGACTAGCACAGATACGCAGTATTTT
TRBV20-1	15	TRBD1	TRBJ2-3	NA	CSAEDRSTSTDTQYF	TGCAGTGCAGAGGACAGGTCAACTAGCACAGATACGCAGTATTTT
TRBV24-1	16	TRBD2	TRBJ2-3	NA	CATSDLRSGGIDTQYF	TGTGCCACCAGTGACCTCCGCTCGGGGGGGATCGATACGCAGTATTTT
TRBV6-2/TRBV6-3	16	TRBD2	TRBJ2-1	NA	CASSYSSGGHGREQFF	TGTGCCAGCAGTTACTCAAGCGGGGGGCACGGGAGGGAGCAGTTCTTC
TRBV10-3	15	TRBD1	TRBJ1-4	NA	CAIAGTGEPNEKLFF	TGTGCCATCGCCGGGACAGGGGAACCAAATGAAAAACTGTTTTTT
TRBV2	15	TRBD1	TRBJ1-2	NA	CASSDRQGARDGYTF	TGTGCCAGCAGTGACCGACAGGGGGCTAGAGATGGCTACACCTTC
TRBV6-1	15	TRBD2	TRBJ2-7	NA	CASSRTSGSSYEQYF	TGTGCCAGCAGTCGGACTAGCGGTTCCTCCTACGAGCAGTACTTC
TRBV2	13	NA	TRBJ1-3	NA	CASQFSSGNTIYF	TGTGCCAGTCAGTTTAGTTCTGGAAACACCATATATTTT
TRBV7-9	15	TRBD2	TRBJ2-5	NA	CASSLARGAQETQYF	TGTGCCAGCAGCTTAGCGCGGGGGGCCCAAGAGACCCAGTACTTC
TRBV6-2/TRBV6-3	15	TRBD2	TRBJ2-1	NA	CASSRQGGSYNEQFF	TGTGCCAGCAGCCGCCAGGGAGGGTCCTACAATGAGCAGTTCTTC
TRBV2	14	NA	TRBJ1-5	NA	CASSGEYSNQPQHF	TGTGCCAGCAGCGGTGAATATAGCAATCAGCCCCAGCATTTT
TRBV30	13	NA	TRBJ1-1	NA	CAWSTQLATEAFF	TGTGCCTGGAGTACCCAGTTAGCCACTGAAGCTTTCTTT
TRBV12-3/TRBV12-4	18	TRBD1	TRBJ1-1	NA	CASRMGDRGLRRNTEAFF	TGTGCCAGCAGGATGGGGGACAGGGGGCTTAGAAGGAACACTGAAGCTTTCTTT
TRBV5-1	15	NA	TRBJ1-6	NA	CASSPVTGKDSPLHF	TGCGCCAGCAGCCCGGTTACAGGGAAGGATTCACCCCTCCACTTT
TRBV28	14	NA	TRBJ1-1	NA	CASSFGGLNTEAFF	TGTGCCAGCAGTTTTGGGGGCTTGAACACTGAAGCTTTCTTT
TRBV18	12	NA	TRBJ2-5	NA	CASSPDRETQYF	TGTGCCAGCTCACCGGACCGGGAGACCCAGTACTTC
TRBV6-1	12	NA	TRBJ2-2	NA	CASAGVTGELFF	TGTGCCAGCGCAGGGGTCACCGGGGAGCTGTTTTTT
TRBV30	13	NA	TRBJ1-3	few	CAWSVRPLNTIYF	TGTGCCTGGAGTGTGCGACCTTTAAACACCATATATTTT
TRBV12-3/TRBV12-4	14	NA	TRBJ2-1	NA	CASSFSGGYNEQFF	TGTGCCAGCAGTTTCAGCGGCGGCTACAATGAGCAGTTCTTC
TRBV30	15	TRBD1	TRBJ1-6	NA	CAWRTGGSYNSPLHF	TGTGCCTGGAGGACAGGGGGATCCTATAATTCACCCCTCCACTTT
TRBV11-1	19	TRBD2	TRBJ2-7	few	CASSSSGLAGRLGAYEQYF	TGTGCCAGCAGCTCTTCCGGACTAGCGGGGCGCCTGGGAGCCTACGAGCAGTACTTC
TRBV20-1	14	TRBD2	TRBJ2-7	NA	CSAAGTSGNYEQYF	TGCAGTGCTGCCGGGACTAGCGGGAACTACGAGCAGTACTTC